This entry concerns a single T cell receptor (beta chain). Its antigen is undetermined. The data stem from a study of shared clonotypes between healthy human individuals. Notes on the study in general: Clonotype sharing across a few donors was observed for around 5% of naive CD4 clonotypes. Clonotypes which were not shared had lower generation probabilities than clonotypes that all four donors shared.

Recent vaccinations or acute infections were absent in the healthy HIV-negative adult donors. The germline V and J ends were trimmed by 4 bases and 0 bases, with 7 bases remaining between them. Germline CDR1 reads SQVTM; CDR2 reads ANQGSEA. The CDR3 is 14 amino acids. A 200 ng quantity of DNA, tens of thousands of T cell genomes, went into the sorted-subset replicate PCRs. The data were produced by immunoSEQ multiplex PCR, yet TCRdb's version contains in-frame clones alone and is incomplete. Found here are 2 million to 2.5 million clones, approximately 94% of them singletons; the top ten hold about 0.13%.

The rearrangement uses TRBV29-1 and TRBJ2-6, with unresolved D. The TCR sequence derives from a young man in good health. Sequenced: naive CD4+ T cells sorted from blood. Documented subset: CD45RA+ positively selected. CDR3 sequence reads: CSVGRNSGANVLTF. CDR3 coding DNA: TGCAGCGTTGGACGTAACTCTGGGGCCAACGTCCTGACTTTC.